This paragraph covers one T cell receptor beta chain sequence. Antigen unknown. The PCR employed 60 Vbeta primers together with 13 Jbeta primers. The assay was immunoSEQ multiplex PCR, and TCRdb's table has in-frame clones only and misses some. Seen here are around 40,000 clones, 60% to 75% observed once, and the top ten hold roughly 3.9%. The data stem from a study of cytomegalovirus exposure and HLA in healthy donors. Study-wide findings and caveats: There were a few CMV-associated chains whose specificity for CMV antigens was confirmed in vitro.

CDR1 and CDR2 (germline): LNHNV, YYDKDF (reference sequence). The V segment lost 4 bases and the J segment 7 bases; nucleotides outside the gene matches: 9. The CDR3 has 15 amino acids. Material for sequencing was PBMCs. The origin of this receptor is a man in his forties or fifties in good health and CMV-seronegative. The chain combines TRBV15 with TRBJ1-2; TRBD1 aligns across 10 bases. CDR3: CATSKRQGALGGYTF. The DNA for the CDR3 is TGTGCCACCAGCAAAAGACAGGGGGCGCTAGGTGGCTACACCTTC.